Reported below is one T cell receptor (beta chain). What it binds is not known. The sample belongs to a study of cytomegalovirus exposure and HLA in healthy donors. TCRdb keeps only in-frame clones here, not all; method: immunoSEQ multiplex PCR. The profile covers about 250,000 clones, with approximately 87% appearing a single time and 2.6% taken by the ten largest. After removal of 11 bases from V and 5 bases from J, the junction contained 9 bases not matched to a gene. The germline CDR1 and CDR2 sequences are ENHRY and SYGVKD. This CDR3 is built from 13 residues. Study-level findings and limits: Researchers reported that a few CMV-associated chains were confirmed in vitro as CMV antigen-specific.

The genes are TRBV10-3 and TRBJ1-1; 9 nucleotides agree with TRBD1. The source is a man younger than 35 in good health and CMV-seronegative. The source material was PBMCs. CDR3 protein: CASHEDRGTEAFF. The CDR3, as DNA: TGTGCCTCGCACGAAGACAGGGGGACTGAAGCTTTCTTT.